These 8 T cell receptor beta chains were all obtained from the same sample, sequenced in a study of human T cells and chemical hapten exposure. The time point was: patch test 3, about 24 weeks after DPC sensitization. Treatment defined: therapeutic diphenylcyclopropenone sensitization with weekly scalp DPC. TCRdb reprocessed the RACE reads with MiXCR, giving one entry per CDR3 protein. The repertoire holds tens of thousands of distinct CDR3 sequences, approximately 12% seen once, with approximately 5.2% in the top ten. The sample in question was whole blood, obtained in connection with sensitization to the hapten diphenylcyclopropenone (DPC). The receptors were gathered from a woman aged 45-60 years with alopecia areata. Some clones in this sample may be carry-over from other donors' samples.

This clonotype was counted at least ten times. The CDR3 sequence is CSVFKANYGYTF. In nucleotides, the CDR3 is TGCAGCGTTTTTAAGGCTAACTATGGCTACACCTTC. The gene calls are TRBV29-1 and TRBJ1-2; D not certain. Trimming removed 5 bases at V and 0 bases at J, with 7 bases between. CDR1 and CDR2 from the germline V gene are SQVTM and ANQGSEA. This CDR3 has 12 residues. Looking up the rest from reference TRBV29-1 and TRBJ1-2 gives the full variable domain: SAVISQKPSRDICQRGTSLTIQCQVDSQVTMMFWYRQQPGQSLTLIATANQGSEATYESGFVIDKFPISRPNLTFSTLTVSNMSPEDSSIYLCSVFKANYGYTFGSGTRLTVV.

The CDR3 nucleotides read TGTGCCAGCAGCTTAGGCTTAGGGGAGGGTCTCTACGAGCAGTACTTC. This translates into CASSLGLGEGLYEQYF. The chain employs TRBV7-9 and TRBJ2-7; 7 nucleotides agree with TRBD2. This CDR3 has 16 residues. Germline trimming cut 1 base from V and 3 bases from J; bases unmatched to any gene: 9. The germline V gene encodes CDR1 SEHNR and CDR2 FQNEAQ (reference sequence).

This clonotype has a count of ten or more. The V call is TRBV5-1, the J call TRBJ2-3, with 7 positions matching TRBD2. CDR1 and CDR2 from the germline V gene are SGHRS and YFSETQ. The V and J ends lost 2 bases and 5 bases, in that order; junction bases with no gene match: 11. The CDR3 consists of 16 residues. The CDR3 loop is CASSFQERDGLDTQYF. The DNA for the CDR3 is TGCGCCAGCAGCTTCCAGGAGCGGGACGGATTAGATACGCAGTATTTT.

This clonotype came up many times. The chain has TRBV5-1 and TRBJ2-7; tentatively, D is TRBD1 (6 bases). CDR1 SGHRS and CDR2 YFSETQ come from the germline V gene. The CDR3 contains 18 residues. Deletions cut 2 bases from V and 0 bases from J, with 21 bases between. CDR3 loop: CASSFGPPTHRVSYEQYF. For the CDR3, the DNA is TGCGCCAGCAGCTTTGGGCCGCCAACCCACAGGGTCTCCTACGAGCAGTACTTC.

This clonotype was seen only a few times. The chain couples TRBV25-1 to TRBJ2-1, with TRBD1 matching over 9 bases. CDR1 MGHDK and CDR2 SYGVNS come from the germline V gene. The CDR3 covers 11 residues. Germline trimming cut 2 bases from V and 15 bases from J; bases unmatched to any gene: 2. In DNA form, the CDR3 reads TGTGCCAGCAGTGAAGGGACAGGGCGGTTCTTC. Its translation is CASSEGTGRFF.

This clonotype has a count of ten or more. The CDR3: CASSLADRLAGGVTGELFF. The CDR3 nucleotides read TGTGCCAGCAGCTTAGCGGACAGACTAGCGGGAGGCGTAACCGGGGAGCTGTTTTTT. The chain employs TRBV7-9 and TRBJ2-2; TRBD2 agrees at 13 bases. The CDR3 extends over 19 amino acids. The V segment lost 0 bases and the J segment 5 bases; nucleotides outside the gene matches: 9. The germline V gene has CDR1 SEHNR and CDR2 FQNEAQ (reference sequence).

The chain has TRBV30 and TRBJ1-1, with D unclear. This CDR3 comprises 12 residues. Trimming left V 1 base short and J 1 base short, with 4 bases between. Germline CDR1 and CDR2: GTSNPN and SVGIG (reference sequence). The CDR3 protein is CAWSGQNTEAFF. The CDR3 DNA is TGTGCCTGGAGTGGACAGAACACTGAAGCTTTCTTT.

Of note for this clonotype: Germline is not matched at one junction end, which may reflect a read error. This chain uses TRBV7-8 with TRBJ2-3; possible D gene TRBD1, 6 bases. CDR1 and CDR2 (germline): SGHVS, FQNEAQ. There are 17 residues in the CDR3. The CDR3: CASSLNPGADSTDTPYF. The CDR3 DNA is TGTGCCAGCAGCTTAAATCCAGGGGCCGATAGCACAGATACGCCGTATTTT.